This T cell receptor beta chain was found in a study of spatial heterogeneity in lung cancer. Documented time point: sample taken at primary tumor resection. Tumor, nontumor lung or frozen PBMC supplied whole RNA, sequenced without sorting. This CDR3 has 17 residues. Germline V lookup: CDR1 SGHRS, CDR2 YFSETQ. V lost 3 bases, J lost 4 bases, and 10 bases stayed unmatched. TCRdb called the 5' RACE reads again in MiXCR, with one record for every CDR3 protein. The table records 9,500 to 12,000 distinct CDR3 sequences, around 22% of them present only once. The chain couples TRBV5-1 to TRBJ2-3, with 11 nucleotides matching TRBD2. The sample consisted of PBMCs, taken at surgery. The source is a female donor with early-stage non-small cell lung cancer. DNA of the CDR3: TGCGCCAGCAGCTCGAATTTAGCGGGAGGGCCCCCAGATACGCAGTATTTT. It yields the protein CASSSNLAGGPPDTQYF.